This T cell receptor beta chain was sequenced in a study of post-analysis software for immune sequencing data. Study results and caveats: Batch-matched samples strongly co-clustered by F measure. Controls had significantly higher normalized Chao1 diversity than multiple sclerosis patients. Roughly five TRBV segments appeared more often in patients than in controls, and TRBV5-6, TRBV5-1 and TRBV20-1 were among these.

Per germline, CDR1 SNHLY and CDR2 FYNNEI. This CDR3 comprises 15 residues. Trimming cost V 4 bases and J 3 bases, with 13 bases left between them. Prepared TCR beta cDNA libraries contained unique molecular identifiers. Each CDR3 protein gets one entry after TCRdb re-called the PCR reads with MiXCR. The profile shows 180,000 or so distinct CDR3 sequences, 29% of them singletons. With respect to this clonotype: The target antigen is unknown.

The TCR was taken from a girl aged 2-17 years with multiple sclerosis. The sequenced sample consisted of blood. The chain is built from TRBV2 and TRBJ1-5, with D uncertain. CDR3 nucleotide sequence: TGTGCCAGCAGTGTGCAAAAAGGACCCAATCAGCCCCAGCATTTT. Encoded protein: CASSVQKGPNQPQHF.